This T cell receptor beta chain appears in the sequencing data of a study of blood T cell repertoires in COVID-19 (TCRdb year 2020). With respect to the entire study: The collaborator samples originated in the United States, Italy and Spain and spanned the acute and convalescent phases of COVID-19. The repertoires were released in a freely available public database meant as a resource for research on the immune response to SARS-CoV-2. Subjects who had been exposed to COVID-19, were actively infected with it, or had recovered from it provided the deeply sampled blood TCRbeta repertoires that made up the dataset. The material from the prospective study consisted of cDNA or gDNA derived from T cells, B-cell-depleted T cells, or PBMCs. Nearly every sample came with metadata listing a de-identified subject ID, COVID-19 status, age in years and sex. The samples were drawn from the first 160 participants of the ongoing ImmuneRACE study and from 1,254 subjects provided by 6 global collaborators. Where available, HLA class I and class II types were obtained from metadata supplied by the sample provider rather than from assay-based typing. The investigation overall reported the following: The amount of clinical and demographic metadata varied by source and participant and was provided uncurated.

This clone showed up just a few times. Which antigen it targets is not known. No base qualities exist here, and no much larger clone lies one base off it. TCRbeta CDR3 regions were amplified from genomic DNA by means of the immunoSEQ Assay, a bias-controlled multiplex PCR. As for how the authors treated the data: The number of nucleated cells in each sample was estimated from the amplification of reference gene primers within the assay. Sequence reads were collapsed and filtered to measure the absolute abundance of every unique TCRbeta CDR3 rearrangement. For each sample, productive Simpson clonality was calculated as the square root of Simpson's diversity index over productive rearrangements. Sourced from immuneACCESS, this table was stored by TCRdb with only in-frame sequences that have V and J called. A share of the clones is absent; for the studies checked, an unresolved V gene accounts for under half, and the remainder has no known explanation. V and J calls and clone size follow that table, whereas D and trimming were derived from the DNA. The sample data list around 270,000 clones, and about 89% of these were observed just once. Of the sample, 2% to 3% falls within the top ten clones.

V and J lose 6 bases and 4 bases, and a span of 15 bases separates them. Inclusive of the bounding cysteine and phenylalanine, the CDR3 is 14 residues long. Left in the record is the CDR3 DNA by itself, 42 bases read in frame from the first base. CDR1 and CDR2, looked up from the germline V gene, are MDHEN and SYDVKM. Collaborating institutions collected whole blood in K2EDTA tubes following their own protocols. For TCRbeta analysis, collaborators shipped samples in one of three forms: frozen whole blood, isolated PBMCs, or DNA extracted from either of those sample types. The V gene is TRBV28 and the J gene is TRBJ1-2, with TRBD1 tentatively as D gene (6 bases match). This clonotype was sampled from a woman aged 45 to 65 with acute or convalescent COVID-19. Sequenced material: peripheral blood. The bases read TGTGCCAGCAGAGCAGGGGTCGCCTTCTATGGCTACACCTTC. The resulting protein is CASRAGVAFYGYTF.